The next 26 T cell receptor beta chains were all read from a single sample in a study of T cell responses to AZD1222 COVID-19 vaccine. The assay was immunoSEQ multiplex PCR, and TCRdb's table has in-frame clones only and misses some. There are some 120,000 clones in the sample; around 93% occur only once, and 1.1% lies in the top ten. The material sequenced was peripheral blood, taken on day 0 of AZD1222 vaccination. Source of these receptors: an adult in good health.

The chain has TRBV24-1 and TRBJ1-1; perhaps TRBD1 as D (5 bases). Germline-derived CDR1 and CDR2 are KGHDR and SFDVKD. Between the trimmed V and J ends, which lost 0 bases and 3 bases, there was a span of 7 bases. CDR3 size: 14 residues. The CDR3 loop reads CATSDLHRYTEAFF. CDR3 bases: TGTGCCACCAGTGATTTGCACAGGTACACTGAAGCTTTCTTT.

The chain carries TRBV5-5 and TRBJ2-1, with D possibly being TRBD1 (5 bases). Looked up from germline, CDR1 is SGHKS and CDR2 is YYEKEE (reference sequence). Trimming stripped 4 bases from V and 1 base from J, with 15 bases between. This CDR3 region has 16 residues. This CDR3 is CASSLGLQGSYNEQFF. The DNA of the CDR3 is TGTGCCAGCAGCCTAGGATTGCAGGGTTCCTACAATGAGCAGTTCTTC.

On this clone itself: Other DNA sequences from this sample encode an identical CDR3 as well. The V gene is TRBV6-5, the J gene TRBJ2-2; D might be TRBD1 or TRBD2, each matching 5 bases. CDR3 length: 13 amino acids. CDR1 is MNHEY, CDR2 SVGAGI, per germline. Trimming pared 2 bases from V and 4 bases from J, leaving 5 bases between. The CDR3 coding sequence is TGTGCCAGCAGTTACGGGGGCACCGGGGAGCTGTTTTTT. Its protein is CASSYGGTGELFF.

This clone showed up just once. The chain combines TRBV19 with TRBJ1-2; 9 bases align to TRBD1. Germline loops: CDR1 LNHDA, CDR2 SQIVND (reference sequence). V lost 5 bases and J lost 4; bases outside the gene matches: 5. This CDR3 is built from 14 residues. For the CDR3, the DNA is TGTGCCAGTAGTGACCCGGGACAGGGCTATGGCTACACCTTC. The encoded protein is CASSDPGQGYGYTF.

The chain uses TRBV6-5 and TRBJ2-5, with 7 bases aligning to TRBD1. CDR1 and CDR2 from the germline V gene are MNHEY and SVGAGI. The CDR3 is 13 residues long. V dropped 11 bases and J dropped 1; count of bases not matched to a gene: 7. CDR3 region: CAARGQVQETQYF. The CDR3 DNA is TGTGCCGCGAGGGGGCAGGTCCAAGAGACCCAGTACTTC.

This clone was observed a single time. V usage is TRBV10-3 and J usage is TRBJ2-7; TRBD1 might be the D (6 bases). Trimming cost V 5 bases and J 3 bases, with 14 bases left between them. Germline lookup yields CDR1 ENHRY and CDR2 SYGVKD. The CDR3 has 14 residues. This CDR3 reads CAISPRGVLYEQYF. CDR3 nucleotides: TGTGCCATCAGTCCCAGGGGAGTCCTCTACGAGCAGTACTTC.

In this sample, this clone turned up once. J is TRBJ2-1 and V is TRBV6-4; 7 bases match TRBD1. Germline V CDR1 and CDR2: MRHNA, SNTAGT. The CDR3 covers 14 residues. The V and J ends lost 10 bases and 5 bases, in that order; junction bases with no gene match: 11. CDR3 region: CANSRQGQNNEQFF. The DNA for the CDR3 is TGTGCCAACTCAAGACAGGGACAGAACAATGAGCAGTTCTTC.

Remarks on this clone: The limits of the CDR3 on the DNA are not certain, so only TCRdb's listed CDR3 is given. The chain combines TRBV19 with TRBJ2-5; the table's D call, TRBD1, was not checked against the DNA. The CDR3 spans 16 residues, counting both ends. Per germline, CDR1 LNHDA and CDR2 SQIVND (reference sequence). CDR3 sequence: CASSIDGPVPEETQYF.

This clone was observed a single time. V usage is TRBV5-1 and J usage is TRBJ2-3, with 7 nucleotides matching TRBD1. The J segment lost 5 bases and the V segment lost 1 base, leaving 7 bases of the junction unmatched. Germline V gives CDR1 SGHRS, CDR2 YFSETQ. The CDR3 is 15 amino acids. DNA for the CDR3: TGCGCCAGCAGCTTGATGACAGGGTGGGGAGATACGCAGTATTTT. Its protein product is CASSLMTGWGDTQYF. Full variable domain (outside the CDR3, taken from reference TRBV5-1 and TRBJ2-3): KAGVTQTPRYLIKTRGQQVTLSCSPISGHRSVSWYQQTPGQGLQFLFEYFSETQRNKGNFPGRFSGRQFSNSRSEMNVSTLELGDSALYLCASSLMTGWGDTQYFGPGTRLTVL.

This chain uses TRBV5-1 with TRBJ1-2; D ambiguous. Trimming removed 0 bases from V and 6 bases from J, with 6 bases in between. Germline values: CDR1 SGHRS, CDR2 YFSETQ. This CDR3 is built from 12 residues. The CDR3 protein is CASSLDGNGYTF. In DNA form, the CDR3 reads TGCGCCAGCAGCTTGGACGGGAATGGCTACACCTTC.

The chain employs TRBV19 and TRBJ1-4; possible D gene TRBD1, 5 bases. V shed 11 bases and J shed 7 bases, with 14 bases lying between them. The CDR3 covers 12 residues. Germline assignment: CDR1 LNHDA and CDR2 SQIVND (reference sequence). CDR3 in amino acids: CAGGVPGEKLFF. CDR3 DNA sequence: TGTGCCGGGGGGGTCCCGGGTGAAAAACTGTTTTTT. Supplemented by reference TRBV19 and TRBJ1-4, the full variable domain reads DGGITQSPKYLFRKEGQNVTLSCEQNLNHDAMYWYRQDPGQGLRLIYYSQIVNDFQKGDIAEGYSVSREKKESFPLTVTSAQKNPTAFYLCAGGVPGEKLFFGSGTQLSVL.

This clone was recorded a few times. This sequence joins TRBV4-1 and TRBJ2-1; TRBD2 matches at 10 bases. Germline CDR1 reads MGHRA; CDR2 reads YSYEKL. The CDR3 consists of 12 residues. With V trimmed by 1 base and J by 15 bases, 3 bases remained unmatched. The CDR3 sequence: CASSQGTSGMFF. The CDR3 DNA reads as TGCGCCAGCAGCCAAGGTACTAGCGGGATGTTCTTC.

V is TRBV5-1 and J is TRBJ2-7; 10 positions match TRBD2. Losses at the gene ends were 1 base for V and 2 bases for J; bases not matched to a gene: 9. Germline V gives CDR1 SGHRS, CDR2 YFSETQ. This CDR3 has 17 amino acids. CDR3 coding DNA: TGCGCCAGCAGCTTGAATCCCACTAGCGGGAAAGCCTACGAGCAGTACTTC. This sequence encodes CASSLNPTSGKAYEQYF. Drawing the rest from reference TRBV5-1 and TRBJ2-7, the complete variable domain is KAGVTQTPRYLIKTRGQQVTLSCSPISGHRSVSWYQQTPGQGLQFLFEYFSETQRNKGNFPGRFSGRQFSNSRSEMNVSTLELGDSALYLCASSLNPTSGKAYEQYFGPGTRLTVT.

This chain joins TRBV19 and TRBJ1-6, with TRBD1 matching over 9 bases. Germline CDR1 and CDR2: LNHDA and SQIVND (reference sequence). Trimming at V came to 5 bases and at J to 9 bases, leaving 14 bases not matched to a gene. CDR3 length: 17 residues. Written as DNA, the CDR3 is TGTGCCAGTAGTCCCAGGGGACGGACAGGGGCGATTTCACCCCTCCACTTT. It encodes CASSPRGRTGAISPLHF.

CDR3 region: CASSLTGPPIHEQYF. The CDR3 region has the DNA TGCGCCAGCAGCTTAACAGGGCCTCCGATCCACGAGCAGTACTTC. This sequence joins TRBV5-1 and TRBJ2-7; the D gene is possibly TRBD1 (6 bases). CDR1 and CDR2 from the germline V gene are SGHRS and YFSETQ. The V and J ends lost 2 bases and 5 bases respectively, with 17 bases between them. This CDR3 comprises 15 residues.

The V call is TRBV2, the J call TRBJ2-7; 10 bases line up with TRBD1. V lost 6 bases and J lost 3; bases outside the gene matches: 5. Germline CDR1 is SNHLY and CDR2 is FYNNEI. This CDR3 contains 14 residues. CDR3 loop: CASSGDRGIYEQYF. The CDR3 nucleotides are TGTGCCAGCAGCGGGGACAGGGGTATCTACGAGCAGTACTTC.

V is TRBV27 and J is TRBJ2-1; the match to TRBD2 covers 11 bases. The CDR3 has 17 residues. Looked up from germline, CDR1 is MNHEY and CDR2 is SMNVEV (reference sequence). Trimming at V came to 5 bases and at J to 6 bases, leaving 12 bases not matched to a gene. Written as DNA, the CDR3 is TGTGCCAGCAGTCTCAGATTCCTAGCGGGAGGCCTCAATGAGCAGTTCTTC. It codes for CASSLRFLAGGLNEQFF.

The chain uses TRBV29-1 and TRBJ1-1; D might be TRBD1 (6 bases). The germline V and J ends were trimmed by 4 bases and 1 base, with 13 bases remaining between them. The CDR3 has 14 residues. Germline CDR1 reads SQVTM; CDR2 reads ANQGSEA. CDR3 amino acids: CSVVQGDANTEAFF. The CDR3 DNA is TGCAGCGTTGTACAGGGCGACGCGAACACTGAAGCTTTCTTT.

This clone was counted a single time. The genes are TRBV6-6 and TRBJ1-1; the D is unclear. Germline lookup yields CDR1 MNHNY and CDR2 SVGAGI (reference sequence). V lost 0 bases and J 2 bases, leaving 4 bases between the germline ends. The CDR3 sequence is 13 residues long. CDR3 sequence reads: CASSYSENTEAFF. CDR3 sequence (DNA): TGTGCCAGCAGTTACTCGGAAAACACTGAAGCTTTCTTT.

The CDR3 DNA reads as TGCGCCAGCAGCTTGGACGCGGGAGGGTTCTACGAGCAGTACTTC. This sequence encodes CASSLDAGGFYEQYF. The rearrangement uses TRBV5-1 and TRBJ2-7, with 9 bases matching TRBD2. This CDR3 is built from 15 residues. Germline lookup yields CDR1 SGHRS and CDR2 YFSETQ. J was trimmed by 3 bases and V by 0 bases; bases with no gene match: 4.

The sample holds one count of this clone. Other DNA variants within this sample encode the same CDR3. The J gene is TRBJ1-1, the V gene TRBV5-1, with unresolved D. The CDR3 totals 13 residues. Per germline, CDR1 SGHRS and CDR2 YFSETQ. V lost 0 bases and J lost 2, with 5 bases in between. The CDR3, as DNA: TGCGCCAGCAGCTTGGGCAGTAACACTGAAGCTTTCTTT. This encodes CASSLGSNTEAFF.

The rearrangement links TRBV9 to TRBJ2-2; a weak D match, TRBD2 (6 bases). Germline V lookup: CDR1 SGDLS, CDR2 YYNGEE. V lost 3 bases, J lost 1 base, and 10 bases lay in between. This CDR3 is 15 amino acids long. Written as DNA, the CDR3 is TGTGCCAGCAGCGGCCTAGCGTTGAACACCGGGGAGCTGTTTTTT. Amino acids: CASSGLALNTGELFF.

V and J are TRBV10-3 and TRBJ1-3; D remains ambiguous. The CDR3 spans 15 residues. Trimming shortened V by 4 bases and J by 0 bases, and 10 bases separated the two germline ends. From germline, CDR1 is ENHRY and CDR2 SYGVKD. CDR3 nucleotides: TGTGCCATCAGTGCCCAGCCGAGCTCTGGAAACACCATATATTTT. Its protein product is CAISAQPSSGNTIYF.

V and J are TRBV7-3 and TRBJ2-7, with unresolved D. This CDR3 has 14 amino acids. V was cut by 5 bases and J by 3 bases, with 14 bases left in between. Germline V gene lookup returns CDR1 SGHTA and CDR2 FQGTGA. The CDR3 region is CASSPGINLYEQYF. The CDR3 region has the DNA TGTGCCAGCAGCCCCGGTATTAATCTCTACGAGCAGTACTTC.

The chain joins TRBV2 to TRBJ2-1; a weak D match, TRBD2 (5 bases). The CDR3 sequence is 13 residues long. Germline values: CDR1 SNHLY, CDR2 FYNNEI. V dropped 0 bases and J dropped 12 bases, with 12 bases sitting between them. The CDR3 DNA sequence: TGTGCCAGCAGTGAAGCAAGCGGTTTACCGCAGTTCTTC. Its protein is CASSEASGLPQFF.

The rearrangement links TRBV10-3 to TRBJ1-4; D not resolved. The V end was cut by 8 bases, the J end by 3 bases, with 10 bases between. Germline lookup yields CDR1 ENHRY and CDR2 SYGVKD. The CDR3 covers 13 residues. This chain's CDR3 is CAIRATANEKLFF. The DNA for the CDR3 is TGTGCCATCCGGGCCACGGCTAATGAAAAACTGTTTTTT.